This T cell receptor beta chain came from a study of blood T cells in healthy people across ages. Primers used in a second PCR of about 6 to 11 cycles were a sample-barcoded 5' primer and a J-beta primer mix. TCRdb processed the 5' RACE reads anew with MiXCR; each CDR3 protein has one entry. Of more than 450,000 distinct CDR3 sequences in the sample, about a quarter were seen once. From germline, CDR1 is SGHDT and CDR2 YYEEEE. Trimming removed 3 bases from V and 8 bases from J; junction bases left unmatched: 12. The length of the CDR3 is 16 residues. This clonotype has just a few counts. These data were likewise used in another study, on T cells of mothers and their children.

The chain has TRBV5-6 and TRBJ2-1; 9 bases map to TRBD1. This clonotype originated in a boy between 2 and 10 years old in good health. The sample was blood. The CDR3 loop is CASSSSPGTGIDEQFF. As DNA, the CDR3 is TGTGCCAGCAGCTCCAGTCCCGGGACAGGGATCGATGAGCAGTTCTTC.